These 6 T cell receptor beta chains originate from one sample sequenced in a study of T cells in Graves' hyperthyroidism and ophthalmopathy (dated by TCRdb to between 2019 and 2020). Libraries came from multiplex PCR. Sequencing instrument: Illumina HiSeq 2000. TCR beta CDR3 regions were amplified from RNA transcripts. The first round of RT-PCR for the TCR CDR3 was performed with the HTBI primer set and the Qiagen OneStep RT-PCR kit. TCRdb reanalyzed the raw reads on its own, using fastp at Q25 for trimming and MiXCR for clone calling, and kept in-frame beta chains. Each CDR3 protein gets just one entry, which takes the most common genes and DNA from the rows behind it. This sample comprises some 440,000 distinct CDR3 sequences, 15% to 17% of them detected only once. The ten largest clones represent 11% to 15% of the sample. Input material: blood. Receptor source: a young woman with Graves' hyperthyroidism.

This clonotype was recorded at least ten times. The V call is TRBV2, the J call TRBJ1-1; 10 nucleotides agree with TRBD1. V lost 7 bases to trimming and J lost 1 base; unmatched junction nucleotides: 3. The germline CDR1 and CDR2 sequences are SNHLY and FYNNEI. The CDR3 runs 14 residues. CDR3 nucleotides: TGTGCCAGCACGGGGACAGGGGAGAACACTGAAGCTTTCTTT. Translation gives CASTGTGENTEAFF.

V usage is TRBV28 and J usage is TRBJ2-7; 11 nucleotides agree with TRBD2. The germline gives CDR1 MDHEN, CDR2 SYDVKM. The length of the CDR3 is 18 residues. The V segment lost 4 bases and the J segment 1 base; nucleotides outside the gene matches: 12. The CDR3 bases are TGTGCCAGCAGTTCAATAGTGGCTAGCGGGAGGCCTTCCTACGAGCAGTACTTC. Its translation: CASSSIVASGRPSYEQYF. Variable domain in full (rest from reference TRBV28 and TRBJ2-7): DVKVTQSSRYLVKRTGEKVFLECVQDMDHENMFWYRQDPGLGLRLIYFSYDVKMKEKGDIPEGYSVSREKKERFSLILESASTNQTSMYLCASSSIVASGRPSYEQYFGPGTRLTVT.

V gene TRBV15 combines with J gene TRBJ1-6; tentatively, D is TRBD1 (5 bases). Trimming took 1 base from V and 0 from J, leaving 13 bases between them. This CDR3 is 18 amino acids long. In germline, CDR1 is LNHNV, CDR2 YYDKDF (reference sequence). The CDR3 region has the DNA TGTGCCACCAGCAGAGTCCCCGACAGTAGCTCCTATAATTCACCCCTCCACTTT. This encodes CATSRVPDSSSYNSPLHF. The full variable domain, completed using reference TRBV15 and TRBJ1-6, is DAMVIQNPRYQVTQFGKPVTLSCSQTLNHNVMYWYQQKSSQAPKLLFHYYDKDFNNEADTPDNFQSRRPNTSFCFLDIRSPGLGDTAMYLCATSRVPDSSSYNSPLHFGNGTRLTVT.

The rearrangement joins TRBV29-1 to TRBJ1-4; D gene unclear. Germline assignment: CDR1 SQVTM and CDR2 ANQGSEA. The V end was cut by 7 bases, the J end by 3 bases, with 9 bases between. The CDR3 runs to 12 residues. As DNA, the CDR3 is TGCAGCGGGGGTAATTCTAATGAAAAACTGTTTTTT. Its protein is CSGGNSNEKLFF.

With respect to this clonotype: Possible read error: a much larger clone is one base away. The chain carries TRBV5-1 and TRBJ2-3; D might be TRBD2 (7 bases). Germline loops: CDR1 SGHRS, CDR2 YFSETQ. This CDR3 is 15 amino acids long. Trimming shortened V by 4 bases and J by 3 bases, and 15 bases separated the two germline ends. CDR3 coding DNA: TGCGCCAGCAGCATTCGGGGGGCAAGGACAGATACGCAGTATTTT. Translating it yields CASSIRGARTDTQYF.

In this sample, this clonotype turned up many times. The chain employs TRBV5-1 and TRBJ2-2; tentatively, D is TRBD1 (6 bases). CDR3 length equals 13 residues. Looked up from germline, CDR1 is SGHRS and CDR2 is YFSETQ. V shed 3 bases and J shed 3 bases, with 6 bases lying between them. The CDR3, as DNA: TGCGCCAGCAGCTCAGGGGACACCGGGGAGCTGTTTTTT. It is translated as CASSSGDTGELFF.